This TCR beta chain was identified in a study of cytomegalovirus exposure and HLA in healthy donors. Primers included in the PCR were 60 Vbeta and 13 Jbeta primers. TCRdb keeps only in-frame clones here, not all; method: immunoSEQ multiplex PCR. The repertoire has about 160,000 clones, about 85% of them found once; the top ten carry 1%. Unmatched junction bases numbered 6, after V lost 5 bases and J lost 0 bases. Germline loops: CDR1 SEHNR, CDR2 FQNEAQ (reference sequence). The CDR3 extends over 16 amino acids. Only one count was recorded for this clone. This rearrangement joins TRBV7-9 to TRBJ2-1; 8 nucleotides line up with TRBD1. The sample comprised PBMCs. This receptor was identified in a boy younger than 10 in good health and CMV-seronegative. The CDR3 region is CASSQRTGSSYNEQFF. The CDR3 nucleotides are TGTGCCAGCAGCCAACGGACAGGGAGCTCCTACAATGAGCAGTTCTTC.